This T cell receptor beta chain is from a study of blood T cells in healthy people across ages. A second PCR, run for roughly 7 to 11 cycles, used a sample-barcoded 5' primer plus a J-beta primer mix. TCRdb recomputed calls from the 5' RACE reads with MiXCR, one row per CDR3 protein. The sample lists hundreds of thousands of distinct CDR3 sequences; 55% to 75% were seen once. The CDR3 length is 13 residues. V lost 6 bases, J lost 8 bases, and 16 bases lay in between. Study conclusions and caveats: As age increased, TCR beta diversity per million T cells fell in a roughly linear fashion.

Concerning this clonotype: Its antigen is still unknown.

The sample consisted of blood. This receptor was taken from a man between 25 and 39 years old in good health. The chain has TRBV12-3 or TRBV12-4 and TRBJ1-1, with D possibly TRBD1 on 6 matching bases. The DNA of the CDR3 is TGTGCCAGCAGGACCCCGGGGGGCACCGAAGCTTTCTTT. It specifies CASRTPGGTEAFF.